The 32 T cell receptor beta chains given below trace back to one sample, sequenced in a study of blood T cells in healthy people across ages. Sample-barcoded 5' priming and a J-beta primer mix drove a second PCR of roughly 6 to 12 cycles. TCRdb re-analysed the 5' RACE reads in MiXCR, keeping a single row per CDR3 protein. Here the sample spans 1.5 million to 2 million distinct CDR3 sequences, roughly 50% being singletons. Sequencing was carried out using blood. The receptors originated from a woman aged 40 to 49 in good health.

J is TRBJ2-1 and V is TRBV7-2, with TRBD1 matching 7 bases. CDR1 and CDR2 from the germline V gene are SGHTA and FQGNSA. There are 14 residues in the CDR3. Trimming at V came to 4 bases and at J to 5 bases, leaving 5 bases not matched to a gene. As DNA, the CDR3 is TGTGCCAGCAGCTCCCGGACAGGTAACAATGAGCAGTTCTTC. Translation: CASSSRTGNNEQFF. Full variable domain (rest looked up from reference TRBV7-2 and TRBJ2-1): GAGVSQSPSNKVTEKGKDVELRCDPISGHTALYWYRQSLGQGLEFLIYFQGNSAPDKSGLPSDRFSAERTGGSVSTLTIQRTQQEDSAVYLCASSSRTGNNEQFFGPGTRLTVL.

This clonotype appeared a few times. The genes are TRBV12-5 and TRBJ2-5; no clear D gene. The CDR3 is 12 residues long. The germline gives CDR1 LGHNT, CDR2 FRNRAP. The V end lost 4 bases, the J end lost 5 bases, and 8 bases lay between the germline ends. The CDR3 loop is CASGSADETQYF. CDR3 in DNA: TGTGCTAGTGGTTCCGCTGATGAGACCCAGTACTTC.

This clonotype was observed a handful of times. The chain is built from TRBV15 and TRBJ1-2; 9 bases line up with TRBD1. V shed 1 base, J shed 8 bases, and the junction held 11 bases outside the gene matches. CDR3 size: 16 residues. CDR1 LNHNV and CDR2 YYDKDF come from the germline V gene (reference sequence). The CDR3 DNA is TGTGCCACCAGCAGAGGAGAGGGGACAGGGTCGGGAGGCTACACCTTC. Its protein product is CATSRGEGTGSGGYTF. Combining the CDR3 with reference TRBV15 and TRBJ1-2 gives the whole variable domain DAMVIQNPRYQVTQFGKPVTLSCSQTLNHNVMYWYQQKSSQAPKLLFHYYDKDFNNEADTPDNFQSRRPNTSFCFLDIRSPGLGDTAMYLCATSRGEGTGSGGYTFGSGTRLTVV.

This clonotype turned up a few times. This chain uses TRBV7-9 with TRBJ2-5; D gene uncertain. Germline V gene data show CDR1 as SEHNR and CDR2 as FQNEAQ (reference sequence). The CDR3 length is 14 residues. V was clipped by 6 bases and J by 0 bases, with 11 bases between them. CDR3 in DNA: TGTGCCAGCAGGCCGATCGGACACCAAGAGACCCAGTACTTC. It yields the protein CASRPIGHQETQYF.

The V and J genes are TRBV4-1 and TRBJ2-4; tentative D call: TRBD1 (6 bases). The closer fit of TRBJ2-7 to the DNA end suggests the J call may be wrong. This CDR3 region has 15 residues. Germline CDR1 MGHRA, CDR2 YSYEKL. CDR3 in amino acids: CASSQDWAGVREQYF. The CDR3 DNA reads TGCGCCAGCAGCCAAGATTGGGCAGGGGTTCGCGAGCAGTACTTC.

The chain is built from TRBV9 and TRBJ1-2, with no clear D. Trimming pared 0 bases from V and 8 bases from J, leaving 8 bases between. The CDR3 extends over 12 amino acids. Germline V gene data show CDR1 as SGDLS and CDR2 as YYNGEE. CDR3 bases: TGTGCCAGCAGCGTAGAGGGCAAGGGCTACACCTTC. It yields the protein CASSVEGKGYTF.

The chain recombines TRBV4-1 with TRBJ1-5; TRBD1 is a possible D gene (5 bases). Germline V gene sequence: CDR1 MGHRA, CDR2 YSYEKL. With 0 bases removed from V and 7 bases from J, the gap between germline ends came to 7 bases. The CDR3 length is 13 residues. The CDR3 region is CASSQEGQQPQHF. CDR3 bases: TGCGCCAGCAGCCAAGAGGGGCAACAGCCCCAGCATTTT.

The V call is TRBV4-2, the J call TRBJ2-1, with TRBD2 matching 7 bases. CDR1 and CDR2 (germline): LGHNA, YNFKEQ. The CDR3 spans 16 residues. Trimming took 5 bases from V and 0 from J; bases not matched to a gene: 7. The CDR3 DNA follows: TGTGCCAGCAGCATGGGACTACCTAGCTCCTACAATGAGCAGTTCTTC. Encoded protein: CASSMGLPSSYNEQFF.

J is TRBJ2-3 and V is TRBV4-1; a weak D match, TRBD2 (5 bases). CDR1 is MGHRA and CDR2 is YSYEKL in the germline V gene. There are 13 residues in the CDR3. Trimming took 5 bases from V and 4 from J, leaving 10 bases between them. The CDR3 spells CASSGVASDTQYF. The CDR3 DNA reads as TGCGCCAGCAGCGGGGTAGCGTCAGATACGCAGTATTTT.

This chain links TRBV3-1 with TRBJ1-6; no definite D call. Germline V gene lookup returns CDR1 LGHDT and CDR2 YNNKEL (reference sequence). V lost 1 base and J 11 bases, leaving 9 bases between the germline ends. The CDR3 totals 13 residues. CDR3 DNA: TGTGCCAGCAGCCAAGTAGGCCAGGCACCCCTCCACTTT. Translation gives CASSQVGQAPLHF.

The J gene is TRBJ2-1, the V gene TRBV5-1; TRBD1 is a possible D gene (5 bases). This CDR3 region has 14 residues. Germline lookup yields CDR1 SGHRS and CDR2 YFSETQ. V was cut by 0 bases and J by 5 bases, with 9 bases left in between. The CDR3 loop is CASSLDLRDNEQFF. As DNA, the CDR3 is TGCGCCAGCAGCTTGGATCTCAGGGACAATGAGCAGTTCTTC.

A few counts support this clonotype. The chain joins TRBV28 to TRBJ2-5, with D perhaps being TRBD1 or TRBD2 (6 bases each). The CDR3 loop spans 18 amino acids. Germline V gene data show CDR1 as MDHEN and CDR2 as SYDVKM. V lost 5 bases and J 5 bases, leaving 27 bases between the germline ends. The CDR3 spells CASSLSLWGADTKETQYF. In DNA form, the CDR3 reads TGTGCCAGCAGTCTGAGCCTTTGGGGGGCGGACACCAAGGAGACCCAGTACTTC.

V usage is TRBV10-3 and J usage is TRBJ2-3, with TRBD2 identical over 9 bases. Germline CDR1 reads ENHRY; CDR2 reads SYGVKD. V dropped 6 bases and J dropped 4; count of bases not matched to a gene: 8. This CDR3 region has 15 residues. The CDR3 spells CAIRKEAGGSDTQYF. CDR3 coding DNA: TGTGCCATCAGGAAAGAAGCGGGGGGATCAGATACGCAGTATTTT.

In its sample, this clonotype was seen a few times. CDR3 sequence reads: CASSLDGSYRNEQYF. CDR3 in DNA: TGCGCCAGCAGCTTGGACGGAAGTTACAGGAATGAGCAGTACTTC. V is TRBV5-1 and J is TRBJ2-5; D is perhaps TRBD1 (5 bases). The CDR3 length is 15 residues. Germline CDR1 and CDR2: SGHRS and YFSETQ. Trimming took 0 bases from V and 11 from J, leaving 20 bases between them.

This chain connects TRBV3-1 to TRBJ1-5; the match to TRBD1 covers 12 bases. V trimming: 0 bases; J trimming: 7 bases; junction bases outside the gene matches: 1. CDR3 size: 15 residues. CDR1 is LGHDT, CDR2 YNNKEL, per germline (reference sequence). The CDR3 sequence is CASSQEGTGGQPQHF. The CDR3 DNA follows: TGTGCCAGCAGCCAAGAGGGGACAGGGGGCCAGCCCCAGCATTTT.

This clonotype appeared a few times. V gene TRBV7-8 combines with J gene TRBJ2-5, with TRBD1 as a possible D gene (6 bases). Gene TRBJ2-7 matches the end of the DNA better, so the J call may be wrong. The CDR3 totals 16 residues. In germline, CDR1 is SGHVS, CDR2 FQNEAQ. The CDR3 nucleotides read TGTGCCAGCAGCCCCCCTCGAGACAGGTTGTTCGGCGAGCAGTACTTC. As protein: CASSPPRDRLFGEQYF.

This chain links TRBV6-6 with TRBJ1-1; TRBD1 matches at 7 bases. Germline values: CDR1 MNHNY, CDR2 SVGAGI (reference sequence). This CDR3 region has 16 residues. V shed 0 bases and J 1 base; nucleotides not matched to a gene: 5. The CDR3 region has the DNA TGTGCCAGCAGTTACTCGGGCAGGGGGGAGAACACTGAAGCTTTCTTT. Its translation is CASSYSGRGENTEAFF.

This sequence joins TRBV5-1 and TRBJ2-1, with D uncertain. Trimming shortened V by 1 base and J by 0 bases, and 11 bases separated the two germline ends. Germline CDR1 SGHRS, CDR2 YFSETQ. CDR3 length equals 16 residues. This chain's CDR3 is CASSLFRQASYNEQFF. The CDR3 bases are TGCGCCAGCAGCTTGTTCAGGCAGGCCTCCTACAATGAGCAGTTCTTC.

The chain carries TRBV2 and TRBJ1-2; D not certain. The CDR3 runs 14 residues. Germline assignment: CDR1 SNHLY and CDR2 FYNNEI. Between the trimmed V and J ends, which lost 4 bases and 0 bases, there was a span of 9 bases. The CDR3 reads CASSAGRANYGYTF. For the CDR3, the DNA is TGTGCCAGCAGTGCGGGTCGCGCTAACTATGGCTACACCTTC.

V is TRBV9 and J is TRBJ2-6, with D possibly called TRBD1 or TRBD2 (5 bases each). Germline values: CDR1 SGDLS, CDR2 YYNGEE. The ends were cut back, 7 bases at V and 2 bases at J, with 25 bases in the middle. The CDR3 sequence is 19 residues long. CDR3 bases: TGTGCCAGCTCTACTGAAGCGGATACTTGGGGGACTGGGGCCAACGTCCTGACTTTC. Encoded protein: CASSTEADTWGTGANVLTF.

V gene TRBV20-1 combines with J gene TRBJ1-1, with a possible D match to TRBD1 (6 bases). The V gene lost 3 bases and the J gene lost 1 base, with 15 bases spanning the gap. Germline CDR1 is DFQATT and CDR2 is SNEGSKA (reference sequence). There are 15 residues in the CDR3. This chain's CDR3 is CSASITDSTNTEAFF. The CDR3 DNA is TGCAGTGCTAGTATAACGGACAGTACGAACACTGAAGCTTTCTTT.

The gene calls are TRBV4-3 and TRBJ2-5; possible D gene TRBD2, 5 bases. Between the trimmed V and J ends, which lost 0 bases and 5 bases, there was a span of 13 bases. CDR1 and CDR2 (germline): LGHNA, YSLEER. The CDR3 has 15 residues. The CDR3 DNA reads TGCGCCAGCAGCCAAGATCGAAACAGAGGGGAGACCCAGTACTTC. As protein: CASSQDRNRGETQYF.

The chain employs TRBV6-2 or TRBV6-3 and TRBJ2-1; TRBD2 matches 13 bases. Germline-derived CDR1 and CDR2 are MNHEY and SVGEGT. The CDR3 sequence is 16 residues long. V was pared by 5 bases and J by 8 bases, with 9 bases of the junction left unmatched. The CDR3 DNA is TGTGCCAGCAGTAATCCTACTAGCGGGGGGGCCCATGAGCAGTTCTTC. Its translation: CASSNPTSGGAHEQFF.

This clonotype was detected a few times. The rearrangement joins TRBV7-9 to TRBJ1-5; TRBD1 aligns across 7 bases. V dropped 6 bases and J dropped 4; count of bases not matched to a gene: 9. This CDR3 has 15 amino acids. From germline, CDR1 is SEHNR and CDR2 FQNEAQ (reference sequence). This CDR3 reads CASSSTGTDNQPQHF. Written as DNA, the CDR3 is TGTGCCAGCAGTTCAACCGGGACAGATAATCAGCCCCAGCATTTT. Drawing the rest from reference TRBV7-9 and TRBJ1-5, the complete variable domain is DTGVSQNPRHKITKRGQNVTFRCDPISEHNRLYWYRQTLGQGPEFLTYFQNEAQLEKSRLLSDRFSAERPKGSFSTLEIQRTEQGDSAMYLCASSSTGTDNQPQHFGDGTRLSIL.

V gene TRBV5-1 combines with J gene TRBJ2-7, with 7 positions matching TRBD1. Near its end, the DNA agrees better with TRBJ2-5, so the J call may be wrong. This CDR3 contains 14 residues. The germline V gene has CDR1 SGHRS and CDR2 YFSETQ. The CDR3 sequence: CASSPGTASETQYF. The CDR3 DNA follows: TGCGCCAGCAGCCCCGGGACAGCCTCGGAGACCCAGTACTTC.

V usage is TRBV5-1 and J usage is TRBJ2-7, with D possibly matching TRBD1 (5 bases). V lost 1 base and J 6 bases, leaving 14 bases between the germline ends. This CDR3 contains 14 residues. The germline V gene has CDR1 SGHRS and CDR2 YFSETQ. The chain's CDR3 is CASSLTTVPSEQYF. In nucleotides, the CDR3 is TGCGCCAGCAGCTTGACGACAGTCCCCTCCGAGCAGTACTTC.

This clonotype was found a few times. J is TRBJ2-3 and V is TRBV7-2; the D gene is possibly TRBD1 (6 bases). Germline loops: CDR1 SGHTA, CDR2 FQGNSA. Trimming stripped 2 bases from V and 2 bases from J, with 11 bases between. The CDR3 length is 15 residues. This CDR3 reads CASSLRQAFTDTQYF. The CDR3 coding sequence is TGTGCCAGCAGCTTAAGACAGGCCTTCACAGATACGCAGTATTTT.

The V and J genes are TRBV3-1 and TRBJ1-5; the D gene is possibly TRBD1 (5 bases). Germline assignment: CDR1 LGHDT and CDR2 YNNKEL (reference sequence). The CDR3 covers 12 residues. Trimming left V 4 bases short and J 14 bases short, with 15 bases between. CDR3 coding DNA: TGTGCCAGCAGCCTCGAAACGGGGCCTAAGCATTTT. This sequence encodes CASSLETGPKHF.

This clonotype turned up a few times. The V call is TRBV24-1, the J call TRBJ1-2; D is unresolved. The CDR3 contains 13 residues. Trimming removed 10 bases from V and 8 bases from J, with 19 bases in between. Looked up from germline, CDR1 is KGHDR and CDR2 is SFDVKD. The CDR3 DNA reads as TGTGCCACTTCGGACTTCCCCGGAGGAGGCTACACCTTC. Encoded protein: CATSDFPGGGYTF.

The chain is built from TRBV6-6 and TRBJ2-7; 7 bases are a match to TRBD1. The tail of the sequence fits TRBJ2-5 better, so the J call may be wrong. Germline assignment: CDR1 MNHNY and CDR2 SVGAGI (reference sequence). This CDR3 has 12 residues. CDR3 amino acids: CARGRGYETQYF. In DNA, the CDR3 is TGTGCCAGGGGCAGGGGGTATGAGACCCAGTACTTC.

J is TRBJ1-1 and V is TRBV5-1, with D possibly matching TRBD1 (6 bases). V was pared by 4 bases and J by 0 bases, with 13 bases between. The CDR3 sequence is 15 residues long. The V gene's germline CDR1 is SGHRS and CDR2 YFSETQ. The CDR3 loop is CASSGQRDMNTEAFF. Here the CDR3 DNA reads TGCGCCAGCAGCGGACAGAGAGACATGAACACTGAAGCTTTCTTT. Looking up the rest from reference TRBV5-1 and TRBJ1-1 gives the full variable domain: KAGVTQTPRYLIKTRGQQVTLSCSPISGHRSVSWYQQTPGQGLQFLFEYFSETQRNKGNFPGRFSGRQFSNSRSEMNVSTLELGDSALYLCASSGQRDMNTEAFFGQGTRLTVV.

The table lists this clonotype with a few counts. This rearrangement joins TRBV4-3 to TRBJ2-5, with TRBD2 as a possible D gene (5 bases). The ends were cut back, 1 base at V and 2 bases at J, with 14 bases in the middle. CDR1 LGHNA and CDR2 YSLEER come from the germline V gene. This CDR3 is 16 amino acids long. The CDR3 is CASSQGLGSQQETQYF. In nucleotides, the CDR3 is TGCGCCAGCAGCCAAGGTCTGGGGAGTCAACAAGAGACCCAGTACTTC.